Sequencing of this T cell receptor beta chain was carried out in a study of T cell repertoires in cytomegalovirus infection. On the study more broadly: HLA-C-restricted CMV epitopes, recently identified, and well-studied HLA-B-restricted ones were used by the study. Public TCR beta signatures indicated both CMV infection and matching HLA type. Regarding the study as a whole: Predominance within the ex vivo response was attributable to HLA-C-restricted CMV-specific TCR beta clonotypes.

Germline loops: CDR1 MNHNY, CDR2 SVGAGI (reference sequence). V was trimmed by 7 bases and J by 3 bases, leaving 15 bases between them. This CDR3 has 14 residues. About this clonotype itself: What it binds is unknown.

TCRdb fed the reads into MiXCR, producing one record per CDR3 protein. The table lists around 750,000 distinct CDR3 sequences, around a third of them singletons. This TCR came from a human donor in good health (CMV status not recorded). Some clones in this sample may be carry-over from other donors' samples. Sequenced here: cultured CD8+ T cells from PBMCs, sampled from culture after CMV antigen stimulation. The V gene is TRBV6-6, the J gene TRBJ1-2; weak D call: TRBD1 (6 bases). DNA for the CDR3: TGTGCCAGCAACCAGGGGAAGCTTGACTATGGCTACACCTTC. Its protein is CASNQGKLDYGYTF.